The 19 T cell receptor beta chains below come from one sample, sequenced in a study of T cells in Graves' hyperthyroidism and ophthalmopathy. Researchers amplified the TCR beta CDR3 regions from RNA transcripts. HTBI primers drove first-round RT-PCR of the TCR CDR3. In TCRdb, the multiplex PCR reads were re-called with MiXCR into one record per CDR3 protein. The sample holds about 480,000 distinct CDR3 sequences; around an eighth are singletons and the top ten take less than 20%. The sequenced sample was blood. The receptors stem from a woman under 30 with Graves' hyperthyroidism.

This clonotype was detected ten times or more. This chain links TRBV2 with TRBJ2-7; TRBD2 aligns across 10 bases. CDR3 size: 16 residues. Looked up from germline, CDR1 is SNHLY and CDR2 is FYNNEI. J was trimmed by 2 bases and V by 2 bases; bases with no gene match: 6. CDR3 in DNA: TGTGCCAGCAGTGAATCCCTCGGACTAGCGGCCTACGAGCAGTACGTC. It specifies CASSESLGLAAYEQYV.

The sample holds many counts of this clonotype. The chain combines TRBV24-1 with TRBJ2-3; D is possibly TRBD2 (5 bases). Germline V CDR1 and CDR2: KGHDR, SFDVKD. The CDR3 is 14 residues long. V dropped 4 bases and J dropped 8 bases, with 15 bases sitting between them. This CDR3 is CATSDTEIGVTQYF. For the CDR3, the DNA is TGTGCCACCAGTGACACGGAGATCGGGGTTACGCAGTATTTT.

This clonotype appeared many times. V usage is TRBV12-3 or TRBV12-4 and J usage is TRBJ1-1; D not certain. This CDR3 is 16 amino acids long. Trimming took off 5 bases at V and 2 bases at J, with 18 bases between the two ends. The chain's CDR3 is CASSVDRTEPNTEAFF. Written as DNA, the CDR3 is TGTGCCAGCAGTGTAGATCGAACAGAGCCCAACACTGAAGCTTTCTTT.

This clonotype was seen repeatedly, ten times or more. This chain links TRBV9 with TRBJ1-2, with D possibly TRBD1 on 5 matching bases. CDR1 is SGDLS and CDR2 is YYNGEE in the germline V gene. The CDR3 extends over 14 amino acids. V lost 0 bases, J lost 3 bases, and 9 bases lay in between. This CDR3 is CASSVGLGDYGYTF. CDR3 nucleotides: TGTGCCAGCAGCGTAGGGTTAGGGGACTATGGCTACACCTTC. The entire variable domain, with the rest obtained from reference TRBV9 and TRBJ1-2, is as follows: DSGVTQTPKHLITATGQRVTLRCSPRSGDLSVYWYQQSLDQGLQFLIQYYNGEERAKGNILERFSAQQFPDLHSELNLSSLELGDSALYFCASSVGLGDYGYTFGSGTRLTVV.

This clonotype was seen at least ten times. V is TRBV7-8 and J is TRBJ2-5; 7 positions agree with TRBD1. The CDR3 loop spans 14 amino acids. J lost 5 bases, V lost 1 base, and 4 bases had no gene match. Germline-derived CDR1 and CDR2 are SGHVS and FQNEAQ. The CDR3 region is CASSLERGRETQYF. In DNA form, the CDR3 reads TGTGCCAGCAGCTTAGAGAGGGGGCGGGAGACCCAGTACTTC.

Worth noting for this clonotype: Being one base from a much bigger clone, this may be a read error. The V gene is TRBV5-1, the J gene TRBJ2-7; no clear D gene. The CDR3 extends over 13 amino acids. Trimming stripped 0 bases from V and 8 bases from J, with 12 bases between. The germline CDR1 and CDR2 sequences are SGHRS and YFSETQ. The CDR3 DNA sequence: TGCGCCAGCAGCTTGGCTATGGCGGCCAAGCAGTACTTC. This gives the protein CASSLAMAAKQYF.

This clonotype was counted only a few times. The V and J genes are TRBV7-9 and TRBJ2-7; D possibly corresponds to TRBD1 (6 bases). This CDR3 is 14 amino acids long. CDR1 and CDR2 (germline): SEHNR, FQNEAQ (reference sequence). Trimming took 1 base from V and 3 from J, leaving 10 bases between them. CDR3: CASSLGDKNYEQYV. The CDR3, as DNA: TGTGCCAGCAGCTTAGGGGACAAGAACTACGAGCAGTACGTC.

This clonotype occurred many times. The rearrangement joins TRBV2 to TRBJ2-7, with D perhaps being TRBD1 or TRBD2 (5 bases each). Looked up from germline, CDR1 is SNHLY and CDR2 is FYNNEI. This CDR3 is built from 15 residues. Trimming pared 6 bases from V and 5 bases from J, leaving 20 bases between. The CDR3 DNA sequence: TGTGCCAGCAGGCTTGGGACGAGGCTTTTAAACGAGCAGTACGTC. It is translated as CASRLGTRLLNEQYV.

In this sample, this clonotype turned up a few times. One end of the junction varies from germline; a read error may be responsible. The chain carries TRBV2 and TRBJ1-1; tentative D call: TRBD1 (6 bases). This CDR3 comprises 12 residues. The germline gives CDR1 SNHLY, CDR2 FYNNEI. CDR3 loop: CANPGGDTEAFF. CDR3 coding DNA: TGTGCCAACCCGGGGGGGGACACAGAAGCTTTCTTT.

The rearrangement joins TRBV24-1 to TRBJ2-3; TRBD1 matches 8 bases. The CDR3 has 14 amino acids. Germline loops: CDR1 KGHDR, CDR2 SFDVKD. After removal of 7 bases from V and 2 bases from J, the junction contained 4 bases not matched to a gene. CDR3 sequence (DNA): TGTGCCACCAGCAGGACAGGGATCACAGATACGCAGTATTTT. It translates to CATSRTGITDTQYF.

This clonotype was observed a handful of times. In DNA, the CDR3 is TGCAGTGCTGGGGATAGAATGAGGACTAGCGGGAGGGCTAGAATGGATACGCAGTATTTT. Its protein product is CSAGDRMRTSGRARMDTQYF. This chain connects TRBV20-1 to TRBJ2-3, with TRBD2 matching 15 bases. V lost 5 bases and J lost 6; bases outside the gene matches: 21. The CDR3 extends over 20 amino acids. CDR1 is DFQATT and CDR2 is SNEGSKA in the germline V gene (reference sequence).

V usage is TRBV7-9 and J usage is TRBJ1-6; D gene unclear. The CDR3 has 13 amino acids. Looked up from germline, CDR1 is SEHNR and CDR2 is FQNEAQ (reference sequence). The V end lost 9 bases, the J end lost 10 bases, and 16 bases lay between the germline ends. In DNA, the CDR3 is TGTGCCAGTTCGACGGAGGTCGTATCACCCCTCCACTTT. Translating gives CASSTEVVSPLHF. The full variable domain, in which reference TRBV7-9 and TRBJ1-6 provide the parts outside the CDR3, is DTGVSQNPRHKITKRGQNVTFRCDPISEHNRLYWYRQTLGQGPEFLTYFQNEAQLEKSRLLSDRFSAERPKGSFSTLEIQRTEQGDSAMYLCASSTEVVSPLHFGNGTRLTVT.

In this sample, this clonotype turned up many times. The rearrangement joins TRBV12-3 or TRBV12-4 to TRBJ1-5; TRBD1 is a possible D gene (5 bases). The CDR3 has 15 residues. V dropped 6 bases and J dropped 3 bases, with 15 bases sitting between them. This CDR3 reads CASSRGVVDNQPQHF. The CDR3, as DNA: TGTGCCAGCAGCCGGGGGGTGGTTGACAATCAGCCCCAGCATTTT.

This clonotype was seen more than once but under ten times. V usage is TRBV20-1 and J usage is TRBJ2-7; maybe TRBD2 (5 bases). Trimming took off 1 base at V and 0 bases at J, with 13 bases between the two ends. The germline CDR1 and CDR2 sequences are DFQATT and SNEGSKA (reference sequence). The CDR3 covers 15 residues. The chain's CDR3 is CSARAVVAPSYEQYF. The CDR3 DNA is TGCAGTGCTAGAGCAGTGGTAGCGCCCTCCTACGAGCAGTACTTC.

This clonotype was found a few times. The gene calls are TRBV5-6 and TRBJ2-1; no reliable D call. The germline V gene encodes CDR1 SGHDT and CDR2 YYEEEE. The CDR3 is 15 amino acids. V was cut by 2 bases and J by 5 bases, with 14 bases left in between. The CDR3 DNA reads TGTGCCAGCAGCTTATTCTCCCAGGACCACAATGAGCAGTTCTTC. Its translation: CASSLFSQDHNEQFF.

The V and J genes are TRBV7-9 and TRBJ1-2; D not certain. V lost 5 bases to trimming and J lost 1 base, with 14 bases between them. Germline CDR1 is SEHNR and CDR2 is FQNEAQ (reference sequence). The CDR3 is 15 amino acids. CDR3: CASSPFPGLNYGYTF. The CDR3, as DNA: TGTGCCAGCAGCCCGTTCCCGGGCCTTAACTATGGCTACACCTTC.

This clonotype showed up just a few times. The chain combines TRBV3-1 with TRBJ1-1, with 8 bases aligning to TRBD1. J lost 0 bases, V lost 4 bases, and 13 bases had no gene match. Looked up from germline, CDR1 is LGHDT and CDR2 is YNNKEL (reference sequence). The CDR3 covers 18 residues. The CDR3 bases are TGTGCCAGCAGCCCAAGTGCCGGGACAGGTGGAATGAACACTGAAGCTTTCTTT. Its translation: CASSPSAGTGGMNTEAFF.

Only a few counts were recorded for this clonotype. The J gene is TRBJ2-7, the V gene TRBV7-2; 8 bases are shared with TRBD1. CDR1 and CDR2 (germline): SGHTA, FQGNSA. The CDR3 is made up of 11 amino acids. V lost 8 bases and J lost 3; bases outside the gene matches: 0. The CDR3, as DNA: TGTGCCAGCGACAGGGGCTACGAGCAGTACTTC. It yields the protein CASDRGYEQYF.

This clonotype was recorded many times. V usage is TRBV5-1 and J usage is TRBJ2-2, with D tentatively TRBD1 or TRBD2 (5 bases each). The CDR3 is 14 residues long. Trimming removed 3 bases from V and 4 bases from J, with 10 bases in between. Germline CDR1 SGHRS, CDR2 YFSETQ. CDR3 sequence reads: CASSWDVSTGELFF. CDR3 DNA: TGCGCCAGCAGCTGGGACGTTTCCACCGGGGAGCTGTTTTTT.